Listed below are T cell receptor beta chains from one sample, sequenced in a study of cytomegalovirus exposure and HLA in healthy donors. This table comes from immunoSEQ multiplex PCR, and its TCRdb copy is limited to in-frame clones, with some not included. The table lists approximately 140,000 clones, 84% of them singletons. Sequenced material: PBMCs. The receptors shown here come from a man aged 50-60 years in good health and CMV-seronegative. Each CDR3 is given with its conserved first and last residue. Fields, in order: J gene, clone size, D gene, V gene, CDR3 protein, CDR3 DNA. A D gene is named only where the DNA matches it firmly. Expanded clones get a size class; other rows say once, few or many, or leave the size out.

j_gene: TRBJ2-7
abundance: -
d_gene: TRBD2
v_gene: TRBV6-6
CDR3aa: CASSKGLAGKSYEQYF
CDR3nt: TGTGCCAGCAGTAAGGGACTAGCGGGGAAATCCTACGAGCAGTACTTC

j_gene: TRBJ2-1
abundance: -
d_gene: TRBD1
v_gene: TRBV18
CDR3aa: CASSPTGDLSYNEQFF
CDR3nt: TGTGCCAGCTCGCCCACAGGGGACCTCTCCTACAATGAGCAGTTCTTC

j_gene: TRBJ2-5
abundance: -
d_gene: TRBD2
v_gene: TRBV7-6
CDR3aa: CASSLEARGGQEAQYF
CDR3nt: TGTGCCAGCAGCTTAGAGGCGCGGGGGGGCCAAGAGGCCCAGTACTTC

j_gene: TRBJ1-4
abundance: -
d_gene: TRBD1
v_gene: TRBV6-1
CDR3aa: CAARTGTGGSILFF
CDR3nt: TGTGCCGCCCGAACCGGGACAGGGGGATCAATACTGTTTTTT

j_gene: TRBJ2-2
abundance: -
d_gene: TRBD2
v_gene: TRBV11-1
CDR3aa: CASSSPSGGVTGELFF
CDR3nt: TGTGCCAGCAGCTCCCCGAGCGGGGGGGTGACCGGGGAGCTGTTTTTT

j_gene: TRBJ2-1
abundance: -
d_gene: TRBD2
v_gene: TRBV5-1
CDR3aa: CASSKGLAGGDEQFF
CDR3nt: TGCGCCAGCAGCAAGGGACTAGCGGGGGGAGATGAGCAGTTCTTC

j_gene: TRBJ2-7
abundance: -
d_gene: -
v_gene: TRBV7-3
CDR3aa: CASSTLPGTSYEQYF
CDR3nt: TGTGCCAGCAGTACCCTTCCCGGTACCTCCTACGAGCAGTACTTC

j_gene: TRBJ1-3
abundance: -
d_gene: -
v_gene: TRBV9
CDR3aa: CASSPGHPMDTIYF
CDR3nt: TGTGCCAGCAGCCCGGGACACCCAATGGACACCATATATTTT

j_gene: TRBJ2-5
abundance: -
d_gene: TRBD1
v_gene: TRBV6-1
CDR3aa: CASSRDRGSETQYF
CDR3nt: TGTGCCAGCAGTCGGGACAGGGGGTCAGAGACCCAGTACTTC

j_gene: TRBJ2-3
abundance: -
d_gene: -
v_gene: TRBV27
CDR3aa: CASSTLGGDTQYF
CDR3nt: TGTGCCAGCAGTACCCTAGGGGGAGATACGCAGTATTTT

j_gene: TRBJ1-1
abundance: -
d_gene: -
v_gene: TRBV7-3
CDR3aa: CASRSRGGANTEAFF
CDR3nt: TGTGCCAGCAGGTCGAGGGGGGGGGCCAACACTGAAGCTTTCTTT

j_gene: TRBJ2-3
abundance: -
d_gene: -
v_gene: TRBV6-5
CDR3aa: CATRGGTYTQYF
CDR3nt: TGTGCCACCAGGGGGGGGACATATACGCAGTATTTT

j_gene: TRBJ2-3
abundance: -
d_gene: TRBD2
v_gene: TRBV6-1
CDR3aa: CASTTSGGADTQYF
CDR3nt: TGTGCCAGCACGACTAGCGGGGGAGCAGATACGCAGTATTTT

j_gene: TRBJ1-4
abundance: few
d_gene: -
v_gene: TRBV7-2
CDR3aa: CASSAQRDTRHEKLFF
CDR3nt: TGTGCCAGCAGCGCACAGCGGGACACACGACATGAAAAACTGTTTTTT

j_gene: TRBJ2-1
abundance: once
d_gene: TRBD2
v_gene: TRBV9
CDR3aa: CASSVALAGGNEQFF
CDR3nt: TGTGCCAGCAGCGTGGCTCTAGCGGGGGGCAATGAGCAGTTCTTC

j_gene: TRBJ2-5
abundance: few
d_gene: TRBD2
v_gene: TRBV4-1
CDR3aa: CASSQRAPGLAGGRLETQYF
CDR3nt: TGCGCCAGCAGCCAAAGAGCCCCGGGACTAGCGGGGGGGCGGCTGGAGACCCAGTACTTC

j_gene: TRBJ2-5
abundance: -
d_gene: TRBD2
v_gene: TRBV9
CDR3aa: CASSPQRGGLGTQYF
CDR3nt: TGTGCCAGCAGTCCTCAGCGGGGGGGTTTGGGGACCCAGTACTTC

j_gene: TRBJ2-3
abundance: -
d_gene: TRBD2
v_gene: TRBV10-1
CDR3aa: CASSELVGTSGGGRDTQYF
CDR3nt: TGCGCCAGCAGTGAGTTGGTAGGGACTAGCGGGGGCGGTCGAGATACGCAGTATTTT

j_gene: TRBJ2-5
abundance: -
d_gene: TRBD2
v_gene: TRBV29-1
CDR3aa: CSVEGLAGKETQYF
CDR3nt: TGCAGCGTTGAAGGGCTAGCGGGGAAAGAGACCCAGTACTTC

j_gene: TRBJ2-2
abundance: -
d_gene: -
v_gene: TRBV5-4
CDR3aa: CASSLGYRVNTGELFF
CDR3nt: TGTGCCAGCAGCTTGGGATACAGGGTCAACACCGGGGAGCTGTTTTTT

j_gene: TRBJ2-7
abundance: -
d_gene: -
v_gene: TRBV2
CDR3aa: CACEGGADEQYF
CDR3nt: TGTGCCTGCGAGGGGGGGGCCGACGAGCAGTACTTC

j_gene: TRBJ1-2
abundance: few
d_gene: -
v_gene: TRBV7-9
CDR3aa: CASSLPIISLYGYTF
CDR3nt: TGTGCCAGCAGCCTACCAATCATCTCCCTCTATGGCTACACCTTC

j_gene: TRBJ2-1
abundance: -
d_gene: TRBD1
v_gene: TRBV30
CDR3aa: CAWSPDRYEQFF
CDR3nt: TGTGCCTGGAGTCCGGACAGGTATGAGCAGTTCTTC

j_gene: TRBJ2-5
abundance: -
d_gene: TRBD2
v_gene: TRBV6-1
CDR3aa: CATAGTREETQYF
CDR3nt: TGTGCCACCGCCGGGACTAGGGAAGAGACCCAGTACTTC

j_gene: TRBJ1-1
abundance: -
d_gene: -
v_gene: TRBV9
CDR3aa: CASSVELNTEAFF
CDR3nt: TGTGCCAGCAGCGTAGAGCTGAACACTGAAGCTTTCTTT

j_gene: TRBJ2-3
abundance: -
d_gene: TRBD1
v_gene: TRBV7-9
CDR3aa: CASSKHRGEWADTQYF
CDR3nt: TGTGCCAGCAGCAAGCACAGGGGGGAATGGGCAGATACGCAGTATTTT

j_gene: TRBJ1-5
abundance: -
d_gene: TRBD1
v_gene: TRBV2
CDR3aa: CASNDRGPYSNQPQHF
CDR3nt: TGTGCCAGTAATGACAGGGGGCCGTATAGCAATCAGCCCCAGCATTTT

j_gene: TRBJ1-6
abundance: -
d_gene: TRBD1
v_gene: TRBV2
CDR3aa: CASSLSRTGYNSPLHF
CDR3nt: TGTGCCAGCAGTCTAAGTAGGACAGGCTATAATTCACCCCTCCACTTT

j_gene: TRBJ2-7
abundance: -
d_gene: TRBD1
v_gene: TRBV7-2
CDR3aa: CASSPGQGAGAYEQYF
CDR3nt: TGTGCCAGCAGCCCGGGACAGGGGGCAGGGGCCTACGAGCAGTACTTC

j_gene: TRBJ1-1
abundance: -
d_gene: -
v_gene: TRBV11-2
CDR3aa: CASSLEGARGPFF
CDR3nt: TGTGCCAGCAGCTTAGAGGGGGCCAGGGGTCCTTTCTTT

j_gene: TRBJ2-2
abundance: -
d_gene: -
v_gene: TRBV5-4
CDR3aa: CASSSRTENGELFF
CDR3nt: TGTGCCAGCAGCTCCAGGACAGAGAACGGGGAGCTGTTTTTT

j_gene: TRBJ2-7
abundance: -
d_gene: TRBD2
v_gene: TRBV30
CDR3aa: CAWSGTSGVYEQYF
CDR3nt: TGTGCCTGGAGTGGGACTAGCGGGGTGTACGAGCAGTACTTC

j_gene: TRBJ2-5
abundance: once
d_gene: -
v_gene: TRBV29-1
CDR3aa: CSVGGQGAGEQYF
CDR3nt: TGCAGCGTTGGAGGGCAGGGGGCGGGAGAGCAGTACTTC

j_gene: TRBJ2-1
abundance: few
d_gene: -
v_gene: TRBV4-2
CDR3aa: CASSRGSDEQFF
CDR3nt: TGTGCCAGCAGCCGCGGTTCTGATGAGCAGTTCTTC

j_gene: TRBJ2-5
abundance: -
d_gene: TRBD2
v_gene: TRBV19
CDR3aa: CASSMVGGAGAQYF
CDR3nt: TGTGCCAGTAGTATGGTCGGGGGGGCCGGGGCCCAGTACTTC

j_gene: TRBJ2-7
abundance: -
d_gene: -
v_gene: TRBV18
CDR3aa: CASSPGGNYEQYF
CDR3nt: TGTGCCAGCTCACCGGGGGGAAACTACGAGCAGTACTTC

j_gene: TRBJ1-1
abundance: -
d_gene: -
v_gene: TRBV13
CDR3aa: CASSLAGANTEAFF
CDR3nt: TGTGCCAGCAGCTTAGCAGGGGCGAACACTGAAGCTTTCTTT